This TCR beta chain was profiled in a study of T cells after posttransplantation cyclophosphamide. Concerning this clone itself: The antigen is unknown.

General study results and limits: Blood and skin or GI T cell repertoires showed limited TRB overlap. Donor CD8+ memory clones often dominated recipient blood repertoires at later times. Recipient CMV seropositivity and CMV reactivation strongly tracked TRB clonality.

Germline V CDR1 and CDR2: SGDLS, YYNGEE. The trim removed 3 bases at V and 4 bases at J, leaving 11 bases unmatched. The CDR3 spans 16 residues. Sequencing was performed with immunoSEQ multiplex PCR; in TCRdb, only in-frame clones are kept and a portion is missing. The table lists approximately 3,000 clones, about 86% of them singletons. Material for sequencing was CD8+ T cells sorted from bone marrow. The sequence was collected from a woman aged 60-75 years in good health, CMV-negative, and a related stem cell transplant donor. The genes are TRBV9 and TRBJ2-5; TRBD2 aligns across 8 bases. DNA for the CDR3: TGTGCCAGCAGCGCTTACTCCGGGACTAGAGTAGAGACCCAGTACTTC. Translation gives CASSAYSGTRVETQYF. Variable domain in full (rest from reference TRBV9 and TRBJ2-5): DSGVTQTPKHLITATGQRVTLRCSPRSGDLSVYWYQQSLDQGLQFLIQYYNGEERAKGNILERFSAQQFPDLHSELNLSSLELGDSALYFCASSAYSGTRVETQYFGPGTRLLVL.